The rows below give T cell receptor beta chains drawn from one sample of a study of CD8 T cells in ankylosing spondylitis. TCRdb reprocessed the 5' RACE reads with MiXCR, giving one entry per CDR3 protein. The sample yields 250,000 to 400,000 distinct CDR3 sequences, 9.5% to 13% seen once. Sample: blood, either unsorted or a sorted T cell fraction (not recorded which). These receptors came from a female donor with ankylosing spondylitis or in good health (not recorded which). Both conserved end residues are part of each CDR3. Fields, in order: J gene, D gene, V gene, clone size, CDR3 protein, CDR3 DNA. D genes are given only for firm matches. Clone size is stated in some rows and not others, as once, few, many or a class when expanded.

>TRBJ1-5|TRBD1|TRBV5-1|many
CASMVGTESNQPQHF
TGCGCCAGCATGGTCGGGACAGAGAGCAATCAGCCCCAGCATTTT
>TRBJ2-5|-|TRBV11-2|many
CASSLRDTHQETQYF
TGTGCCAGCAGCTTACGGGACACCCACCAAGAGACCCAGTACTTC
>TRBJ1-1|-|TRBV6-1|many
CASSGTPRHTEAFF
TGTGCCAGCAGTGGGACCCCAAGGCACACTGAAGCTTTCTTT
>TRBJ2-7|-|TRBV14|many
CASSQKGRTYEQYF
TGTGCCAGCAGCCAAAAGGGACGGACCTACGAGCAGTACTTC
>TRBJ2-1|-|TRBV12-3/TRBV12-4|many
CASSYGGDSLQFF
TGTGCCAGCAGTTACGGGGGGGACAGCCTGCAGTTCTTC
>TRBJ2-2|-|TRBV9|many
CASSAHGKNTGELFF
TGTGCCAGCAGCGCCCATGGCAAAAACACCGGGGAGCTGTTTTTT
>TRBJ2-5|TRBD1|TRBV28|-
CASAGGKETQYF
TGTGCCAGCGCAGGGGGCAAGGAGACCCAGTACTTC
>TRBJ2-7|TRBD2|TRBV29-1|many
CSVEGRGVSSYEQYF
TGCAGCGTTGAAGGGCGGGGGGTAAGCTCCTACGAGCAGTACTTC
>TRBJ2-3|TRBD1|TRBV28|many
CASSLAGTGFTDTQYF
TGTGCCAGCAGTTTGGCCGGGACAGGGTTCACAGATACGCAGTATTTT
>TRBJ1-3|-|TRBV4-2|few
CASSQDPVSSGNTIYF
TGTGCCAGCAGCCAAGATCCGGTGAGCTCTGGAAACACCATATATTTT
>TRBJ2-2|-|TRBV7-2|-
CASSISGFQGRELFF
TGTGCCAGCAGCATCAGCGGATTCCAGGGTCGGGAGCTGTTTTTT
>TRBJ1-2|-|TRBV3-1|many
CASSQDGSGYTF
TGTGCCAGCAGCCAAGATGGGAGTGGCTACACCTTC
>TRBJ2-2|-|TRBV7-2|many
CASSLAAAGELFF
TGTGCCAGCAGCTTAGCGGCGGCCGGGGAGCTGTTTTTT
>TRBJ2-7|-|TRBV11-2|-
CASSLNPFRYEQYF
TGTGCCAGCAGCTTAAATCCGTTTCGGTACGAGCAGTACTTC
>TRBJ1-5|TRBD1|TRBV10-3|many
CAISEGTGYQPQHF
TGTGCCATCAGTGAGGGGACAGGGTATCAGCCCCAGCATTTT
>TRBJ2-1|TRBD2|TRBV3-1|-
CASSQDQARELYNEQFF
TGTGCCAGCAGCCAAGATCAGGCGCGGGAGCTCTACAATGAGCAGTTCTTC
>TRBJ2-1|-|TRBV21-1|few
CASSTPTVIGATGTSGYNEQFF
TGTGCCAGCAGCACACCGACCGTTATTGGGGCCACCGGGACTAGCGGATACAATGAGCAGTTCTTC
>TRBJ2-1|TRBD1|TRBV2|-
CASRQGAPEQFF
TGTGCCAGCAGACAGGGGGCCCCCGAGCAGTTCTTC
>TRBJ2-3|-|TRBV20-1|once
CSARGTEVLDTQYF
TGCAGTGCCCGAGGAACCGAGGTTCTGGATACGCAGTATTTT
>TRBJ2-2|-|TRBV20-1|many
CSASNGLRTGELFF
TGCAGTGCTAGTAACGGCCTTCGGACCGGGGAGCTGTTTTTT
>TRBJ2-7|-|TRBV5-5|few
CASHTGRGFDEQYF
TGTGCCAGCCACACGGGCAGGGGTTTCGACGAGCAGTACTTC
>TRBJ2-5|-|TRBV5-1|few
CASSTDQIGETQYF
TGCGCCAGCAGCACGGACCAGATAGGAGAGACCCAGTACTTC
>TRBJ2-3|TRBD1|TRBV20-1|many
CSATGTGATDTQYF
TGCAGTGCCACCGGGACAGGGGCCACAGATACGCAGTATTTT
>TRBJ1-5|TRBD1|TRBV10-3|many
CAISEGRQGRQPQHF
TGTGCCATCAGTGAGGGGCGACAGGGTCGTCAGCCCCAGCATTTT
>TRBJ2-3|-|TRBV28|many
CASSLGAIYTDTQYF
TGTGCCAGCAGTTTAGGGGCGATATACACAGATACGCAGTATTTT
>TRBJ2-1|TRBD2|TRBV19|-
CASTPRGTSIGYNEQFF
TGTGCCAGTACCCCAAGGGGGACTAGCATAGGGTACAATGAGCAGTTCTTC
>TRBJ1-2|-|TRBV12-3/TRBV12-4|-
CASSLGAEYYGYTF
TGTGCCAGCAGTTTAGGCGCAGAGTACTATGGCTACACCTTC
>TRBJ2-7|-|TRBV29-1|many
CSVGGSYSYEQYF
TGCAGCGTTGGTGGATCTTACTCCTACGAGCAGTACTTC
>TRBJ2-3|-|TRBV12-3/TRBV12-4|many
CASSRSASTDTQYF
TGTGCCAGCAGTCGAAGCGCTAGCACAGATACGCAGTATTTT
>TRBJ1-1|-|TRBV6-2/TRBV6-3|many
CASSYSRGGTEAFF
TGTGCCAGCAGTTACTCGAGAGGAGGGACTGAAGCTTTCTTT
>TRBJ2-7|TRBD2|TRBV29-1|-
CSVRTSGSSYEQYF
TGCAGCGTCCGAACTAGCGGAAGCTCCTACGAGCAGTACTTC
>TRBJ2-4|-|TRBV3-1|many
CASTLRGGDIQYF
TGTGCCAGCACGCTCAGGGGAGGGGACATTCAGTACTTC
>TRBJ1-4|-|TRBV5-5|few
CASSSGGGRNEKLFF
TGTGCCAGCAGTTCAGGAGGGGGTCGTAATGAAAAACTGTTTTTT
>TRBJ2-2|-|TRBV30|many
CAWSGTANGELFF
TGTGCCTGGAGTGGTACAGCAAACGGGGAGCTGTTTTTT
>TRBJ1-5|-|TRBV30|few
CAWSVALRAQPQHF
TGTGCCTGGAGTGTAGCTTTACGTGCTCAGCCCCAGCATTTT
>TRBJ1-2|TRBD1|TRBV20-1|many
CSARRTGAWYGYTF
TGCAGTGCTAGGAGGACAGGGGCATGGTATGGCTACACCTTC
>TRBJ2-2|TRBD2|TRBV5-1|many
CASSFVAGGYTGELFF
TGCGCCAGCAGCTTCGTAGCGGGAGGTTACACCGGGGAGCTGTTTTTT
>TRBJ1-1|-|TRBV20-1|many
CSVRTGRMTEAFF
TGCAGCGTAAGAACAGGGAGGATGACTGAAGCTTTCTTT
>TRBJ2-7|-|TRBV5-1|many
CASSLDRHEQYF
TGCGCCAGCAGCTTGGATAGGCACGAGCAGTACTTC
>TRBJ1-2|TRBD1|TRBV3-1|few
CASSPPTGQVDGYTF
TGTGCCAGCAGCCCACCGACAGGGCAGGTGGATGGCTACACCTTC
>TRBJ2-7|-|TRBV5-1|-
CASRGVPGTYEQYF
TGCGCCAGCAGAGGAGTCCCCGGTACCTACGAGCAGTACTTC
>TRBJ1-5|-|TRBV7-6|few
CASSLGGSTNQPQHF
TGTGCCAGCAGCTTAGGGGGGAGCACTAATCAGCCCCAGCATTTT
>TRBJ1-4|-|TRBV27|-
CASRRKSSVNEKLFF
TGTGCCAGCAGGAGGAAGTCTTCCGTTAATGAAAAACTGTTTTTT